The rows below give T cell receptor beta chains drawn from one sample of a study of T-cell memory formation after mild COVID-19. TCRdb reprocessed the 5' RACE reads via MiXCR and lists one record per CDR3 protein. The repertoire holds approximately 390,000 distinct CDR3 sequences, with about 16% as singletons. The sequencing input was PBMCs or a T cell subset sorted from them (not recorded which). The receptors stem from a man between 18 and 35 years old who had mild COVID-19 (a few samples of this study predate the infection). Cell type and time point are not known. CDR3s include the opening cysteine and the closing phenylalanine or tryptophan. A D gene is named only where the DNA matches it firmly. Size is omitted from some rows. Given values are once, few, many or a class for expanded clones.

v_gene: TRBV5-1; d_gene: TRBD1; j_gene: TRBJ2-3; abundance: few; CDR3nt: TGCGCCAGCAGCCGGGACAGAAGAGATACGCAGTATTTT; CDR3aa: CASSRDRRDTQYF
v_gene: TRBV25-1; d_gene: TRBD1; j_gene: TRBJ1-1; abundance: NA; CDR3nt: TGTGCCAGCAGTGGAGGTCTAGGACAGGGGGGTACTGAAGCTTTCTTT; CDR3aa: CASSGGLGQGGTEAFF
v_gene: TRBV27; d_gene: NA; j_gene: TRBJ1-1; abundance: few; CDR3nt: TGTGCCAGCAGGACCTTCGACAGGCGTCGCGCGATTATAGACACCGAAGCTTTCTTT; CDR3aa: CASRTFDRRRAIIDTEAFF
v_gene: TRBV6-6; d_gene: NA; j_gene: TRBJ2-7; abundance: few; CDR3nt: TGTGCCAGCAGTTACATGATATACGAGCAGTACTTC; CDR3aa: CASSYMIYEQYF
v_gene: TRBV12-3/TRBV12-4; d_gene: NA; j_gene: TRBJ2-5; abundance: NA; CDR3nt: TGTGCCAGCAGTTTCCGGGGGACAATGGAAGAGACCCAGTACTTC; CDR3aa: CASSFRGTMEETQYF
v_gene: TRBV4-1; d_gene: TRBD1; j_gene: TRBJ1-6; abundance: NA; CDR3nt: TGCGCCAGCAGCCAAGTGGGGGTCGACAGGGCGATACCCCTCCACTTT; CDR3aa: CASSQVGVDRAIPLHF
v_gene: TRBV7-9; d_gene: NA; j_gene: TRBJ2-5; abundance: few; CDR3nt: TGTGCCAGCAGCTCCCTTTACGGGCACCAAGAGACCCAGTACTTC; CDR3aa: CASSSLYGHQETQYF
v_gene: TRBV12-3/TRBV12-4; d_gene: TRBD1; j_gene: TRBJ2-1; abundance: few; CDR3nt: TGTGCCAGCAGTTTTGGACAGGGGTTGAATGAGCAGTTCTTC; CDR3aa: CASSFGQGLNEQFF
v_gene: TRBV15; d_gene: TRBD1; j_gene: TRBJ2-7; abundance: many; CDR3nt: TGTGCCACCGCGGGACAGGCCCCTTACGAGCAGTACTTC; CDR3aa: CATAGQAPYEQYF
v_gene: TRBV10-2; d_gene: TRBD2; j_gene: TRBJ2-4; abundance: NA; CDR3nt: TGCGCCAGCACAGCGGGGGGGCCTGGAAACATTCAGTACTTC; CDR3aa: CASTAGGPGNIQYF
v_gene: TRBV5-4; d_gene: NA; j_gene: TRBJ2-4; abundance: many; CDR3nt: TGTGCCAGCAGCTCCGGGGGTAGAGACAACATTCAGTACTTC; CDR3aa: CASSSGGRDNIQYF
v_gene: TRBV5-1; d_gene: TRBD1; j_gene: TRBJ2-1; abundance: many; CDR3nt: TGCGCCAGCAGGGTTCGTAGGACAGGGCCCTACAATGAGCAGTTCTTC; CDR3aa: CASRVRRTGPYNEQFF
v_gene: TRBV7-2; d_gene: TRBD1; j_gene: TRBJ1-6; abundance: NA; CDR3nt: TGTGCCAGCAGCTTACGACAGGGAAATGGTTCACCCCTCCACTTT; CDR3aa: CASSLRQGNGSPLHF
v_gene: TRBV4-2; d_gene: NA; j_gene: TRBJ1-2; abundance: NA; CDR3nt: TGTGCCAGCAGCCAAGATGCACCTATCTATGGCTACACCTTC; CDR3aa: CASSQDAPIYGYTF
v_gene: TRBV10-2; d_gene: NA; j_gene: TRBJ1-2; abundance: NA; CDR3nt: TGCGCCAGCAGTGACAGGGTCGACTATGGCTACACCTTC; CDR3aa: CASSDRVDYGYTF
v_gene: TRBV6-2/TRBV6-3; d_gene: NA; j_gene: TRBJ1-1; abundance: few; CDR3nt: TGTGCCAGCAGTGTAATCCGGACAAGGGCTTTCTTT; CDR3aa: CASSVIRTRAFF
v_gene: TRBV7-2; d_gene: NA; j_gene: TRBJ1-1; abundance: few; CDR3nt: TGTGCCAGCAGCTTAGGTTACGGGGGAAACACTGAAGCTTTCTTT; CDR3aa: CASSLGYGGNTEAFF
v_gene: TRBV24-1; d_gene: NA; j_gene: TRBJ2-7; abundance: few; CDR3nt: TGTGCCACCAGTGATCGAGAGGTGGGGCGGTCCTACGAGCAGTACTTC; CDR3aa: CATSDREVGRSYEQYF
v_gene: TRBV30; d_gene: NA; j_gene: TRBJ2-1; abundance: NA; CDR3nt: TGTGCCTGGAGTGTATTTCCTGGGTACAATGAGCAGTTCTTC; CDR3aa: CAWSVFPGYNEQFF
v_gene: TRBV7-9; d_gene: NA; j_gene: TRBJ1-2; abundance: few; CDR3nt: TGTGCCAGCAGCGCCACGACAAGGGCGAACTATGGCTACACCTTC; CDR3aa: CASSATTRANYGYTF